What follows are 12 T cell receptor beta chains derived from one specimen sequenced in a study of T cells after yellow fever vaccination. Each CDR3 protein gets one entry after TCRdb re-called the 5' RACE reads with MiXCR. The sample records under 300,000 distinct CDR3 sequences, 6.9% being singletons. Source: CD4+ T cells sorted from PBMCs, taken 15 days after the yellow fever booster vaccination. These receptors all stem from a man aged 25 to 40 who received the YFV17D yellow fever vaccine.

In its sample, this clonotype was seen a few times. The DNA for the CDR3 is TGTGCCAGCAGTTTGTTGAACGAGCAGTACTTC. It codes for CASSLLNEQYF. The rearrangement joins TRBV6-2 or TRBV6-3 to TRBJ2-7; D is uncertain. Per the germline V gene, CDR1 is MNHEY and CDR2 is SVGEGT. V lost 4 bases, J lost 5 bases, and 6 bases lay in between. This CDR3 is built from 11 residues.

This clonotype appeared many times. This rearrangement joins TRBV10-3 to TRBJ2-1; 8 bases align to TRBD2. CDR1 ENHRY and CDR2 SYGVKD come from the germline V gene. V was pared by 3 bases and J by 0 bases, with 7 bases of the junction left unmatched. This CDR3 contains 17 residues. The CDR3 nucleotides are TGTGCCATCAGTGAACGGTCTAGCGGGCCCTCCTACAATGAGCAGTTCTTC. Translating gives CAISERSSGPSYNEQFF.

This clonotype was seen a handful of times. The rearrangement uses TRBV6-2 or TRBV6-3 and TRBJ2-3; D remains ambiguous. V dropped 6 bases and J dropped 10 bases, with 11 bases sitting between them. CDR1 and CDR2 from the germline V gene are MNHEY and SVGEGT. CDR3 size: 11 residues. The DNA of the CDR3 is TGTGCCAGCAGCCAAACCTCCTCGCAGTATTTT. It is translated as CASSQTSSQYF.

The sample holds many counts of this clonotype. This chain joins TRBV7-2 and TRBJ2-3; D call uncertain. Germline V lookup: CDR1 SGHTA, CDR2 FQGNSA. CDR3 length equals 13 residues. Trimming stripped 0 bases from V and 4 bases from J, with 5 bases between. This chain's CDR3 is CASSLALADTQYF. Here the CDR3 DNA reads TGTGCCAGCAGCTTAGCGTTAGCAGATACGCAGTATTTT.

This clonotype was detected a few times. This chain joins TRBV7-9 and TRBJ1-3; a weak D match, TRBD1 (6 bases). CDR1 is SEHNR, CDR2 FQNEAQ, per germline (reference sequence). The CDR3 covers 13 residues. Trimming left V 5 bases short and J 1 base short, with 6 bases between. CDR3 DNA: TGTGCCAGCAGCCAGGGGTCTGGAAACACCATATATTTT. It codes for CASSQGSGNTIYF. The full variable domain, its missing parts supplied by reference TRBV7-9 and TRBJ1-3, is DTGVSQNPRHKITKRGQNVTFRCDPISEHNRLYWYRQTLGQGPEFLTYFQNEAQLEKSRLLSDRFSAERPKGSFSTLEIQRTEQGDSAMYLCASSQGSGNTIYFGEGSWLTVV.

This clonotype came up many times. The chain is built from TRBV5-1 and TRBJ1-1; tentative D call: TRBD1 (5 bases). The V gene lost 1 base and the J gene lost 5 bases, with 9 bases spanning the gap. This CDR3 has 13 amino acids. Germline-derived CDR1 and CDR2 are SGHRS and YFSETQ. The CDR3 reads CASSLWGDTEAFF. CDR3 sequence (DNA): TGCGCCAGCAGCTTGTGGGGGGATACTGAAGCTTTCTTT.

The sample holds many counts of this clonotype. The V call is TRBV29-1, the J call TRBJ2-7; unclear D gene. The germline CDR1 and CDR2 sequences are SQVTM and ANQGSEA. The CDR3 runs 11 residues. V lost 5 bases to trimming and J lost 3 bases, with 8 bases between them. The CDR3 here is CSVYVNYEQYF. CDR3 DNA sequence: TGCAGCGTTTACGTTAACTACGAGCAGTACTTC.

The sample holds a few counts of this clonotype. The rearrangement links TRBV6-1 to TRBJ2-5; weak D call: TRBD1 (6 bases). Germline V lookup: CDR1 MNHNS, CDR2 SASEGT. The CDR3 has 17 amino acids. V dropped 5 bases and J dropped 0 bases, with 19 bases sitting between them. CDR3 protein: CASSPGWTAGYQETQYF. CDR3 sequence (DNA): TGTGCCAGCAGTCCCGGCTGGACAGCCGGGTACCAAGAGACCCAGTACTTC.

The CDR3 coding sequence is TGTGCCAGCAGCGCAGCTAGGCCAGGCACCGGGGAGCTGTTTTTT. The encoded protein is CASSAARPGTGELFF. The rearrangement uses TRBV9 and TRBJ2-2, with unresolved D. This CDR3 is 15 amino acids long. Germline V lookup: CDR1 SGDLS, CDR2 YYNGEE. Trimming stripped 3 bases from V and 4 bases from J, with 13 bases between.

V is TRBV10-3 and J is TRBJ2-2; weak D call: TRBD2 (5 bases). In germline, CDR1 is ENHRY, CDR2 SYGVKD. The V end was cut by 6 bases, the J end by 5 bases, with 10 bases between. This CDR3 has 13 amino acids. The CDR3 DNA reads TGTGCCATCAGCCCGAGGGAGACCGGGGAGCTGTTTTTT. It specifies CAISPRETGELFF.

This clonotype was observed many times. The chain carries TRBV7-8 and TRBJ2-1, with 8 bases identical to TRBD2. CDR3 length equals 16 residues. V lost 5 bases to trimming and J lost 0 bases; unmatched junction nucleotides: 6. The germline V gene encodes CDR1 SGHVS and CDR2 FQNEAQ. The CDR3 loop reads CASSKTSGSSYNEQFF. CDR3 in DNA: TGTGCCAGCAGCAAAACAAGCGGGAGCTCCTACAATGAGCAGTTCTTC.

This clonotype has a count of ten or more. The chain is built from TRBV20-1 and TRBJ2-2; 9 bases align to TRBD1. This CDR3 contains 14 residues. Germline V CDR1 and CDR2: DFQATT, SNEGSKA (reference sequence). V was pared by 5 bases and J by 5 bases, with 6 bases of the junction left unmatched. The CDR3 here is CSASTGGWTGELFF. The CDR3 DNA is TGCAGTGCTTCAACAGGGGGCTGGACCGGGGAGCTGTTTTTT.